These T cell receptor beta chains were read from a single sample in a study of blood T cell repertoires in COVID-19. Only in-frame clones appear in the TCRdb table, and some are missing; sequencing was by immunoSEQ multiplex PCR. The sample has tens of thousands of clones, less than 90% seen once; the top ten hold under 4.5%. What was sequenced was peripheral blood. The receptors stem from a man between 60 and 75 years old with acute or convalescent COVID-19. CDR3s include the opening cysteine and the closing phenylalanine or tryptophan. D genes are given only for firm matches. Expanded clones get a size class; other rows say once, few or many, or leave the size out.

d_gene	abundance	v_gene	j_gene	CDR3nt	CDR3aa
TRBD2	NA	TRBV5-6	TRBJ2-3	TGTGCCAGCAGCCCAGTTCTCGCTAGCGGGAGGGCAGATACGCAGTATTTT	CASSPVLASGRADTQYF
NA	NA	TRBV30	TRBJ2-3	TGTGCCTGGAGTATTCCGACTAGACAACCTCAGGGTACGCAGTATTTT	CAWSIPTRQPQGTQYF
TRBD1	once	TRBV4-1	TRBJ1-2	TGCGCCAGCAGCCAAGTTAACAGGGGGCGGGGGAGCTATGGCTACACCTTC	CASSQVNRGRGSYGYTF
TRBD1	once	TRBV6-5	TRBJ1-1	TGTGCCAGCAGTTACACCAGACAGGGGGAACGGAAAGCTTTCTTT	CASSYTRQGERKAFF
NA	NA	TRBV4-1	TRBJ2-2	TGCGCCAGCAGCCCACCTACAGGGGGGGTGGCCGGGGAGCTGTTTTTT	CASSPPTGGVAGELFF
NA	NA	TRBV5-1	TRBJ2-7	TGCGCCAGCAGCTTGTCTGACAGCCCATACTCCTACGAGCAGTACTTC	CASSLSDSPYSYEQYF
NA	NA	TRBV5-1	TRBJ1-1	TGCGCCAGCAGCCCCTTTGGGAGGGGAGTGAACACTGAAGCTTTCTTT	CASSPFGRGVNTEAFF
TRBD2	NA	TRBV6-5	TRBJ2-1	TGTGCCAGCACGACTAGCGGGGGCTGGAAGGAGCAGTTCTTC	CASTTSGGWKEQFF
NA	NA	TRBV2	TRBJ1-6	TGTGCCAGCGGCAGGGAAGCCTCTAAGAGTTCACCCCTCCACTTT	CASGREASKSSPLHF
TRBD2	NA	TRBV5-4	TRBJ2-2	TGTGCCAGCAGCGGCCTAGCGGCCTCCGGGGAGCTGTTTTTT	CASSGLAASGELFF
NA	NA	TRBV29-1	TRBJ1-1	TGCAGCGTTGAATCACGAGGCTTGAACACTGAAGCTTTCTTT	CSVESRGLNTEAFF
TRBD1	NA	TRBV5-4	TRBJ2-1	TGTGCCAGCAGCTTGTCCAGGGGGCTGGGTGAGCAGTTCTTC	CASSLSRGLGEQFF
TRBD1	NA	TRBV3-1/TRBV3-2	TRBJ1-5	TGTGCCAGCAGCCGGGGACAGAATAATCAGCCCCAGCATTTT	CASSRGQNNQPQHF
TRBD2	NA	TRBV3-1/TRBV3-2	TRBJ2-5	TGTGCCAGCAGCCCCCCTGGCGGGAGCCAGGGGACCCAGTACTTC	CASSPPGGSQGTQYF
TRBD2	NA	TRBV9	TRBJ2-4	TGTGCCAGCAGCGTAGCTACTAGCGGGGACAAAAACATTCAGTACTTC	CASSVATSGDKNIQYF
NA	NA	TRBV7-9	TRBJ2-1	TGTGCCAGCAGCTTAACGGGTGTCTACAATGAGCAGTTCTTC	CASSLTGVYNEQFF
NA	NA	TRBV27	TRBJ2-3	TGTGCCAGCAGTAAAGGGGGTTCCGTTGCAGATACGCAGTATTTT	CASSKGGSVADTQYF
TRBD2	NA	TRBV7-2	TRBJ2-2	TGTGCCAGCAACATGGCGGGAGGAGGGACCGGGGAGCTGTTTTTT	CASNMAGGGTGELFF
NA	NA	TRBV14	TRBJ1-6	TGTGCCAGCAGCGAAGGGACGCCGGGAAGCTCCTATAATTCACCCCTCCACTTT	CASSEGTPGSSYNSPLHF
NA	NA	TRBV5-1	TRBJ2-5	TGCGCCAGCAGCCCCAGGGGCTCTACCCTTGGGGAGACCCAGTACTTC	CASSPRGSTLGETQYF
TRBD1	NA	TRBV2	TRBJ2-7	TGTGCCAGCAGAAACGTGGGACAGCGAATCTACTCCTACGAGCAGTACTTC	CASRNVGQRIYSYEQYF
NA	NA	TRBV19	TRBJ1-5	TGTGCCAGTAACCCGGACAGATATCAGCCCCAGCATTTT	CASNPDRYQPQHF
NA	once	TRBV19	TRBJ1-4	TGTGCCAGTAGTATTCCCTCAGGGCCGAATGAAAAACTGTTTTTT	CASSIPSGPNEKLFF
NA	NA	TRBV5-1	TRBJ2-1	TGCGCCAGCAGCTTGAGCAGGGTAGAAGAGCAGTTCTTC	CASSLSRVEEQFF
NA	NA	TRBV16	TRBJ1-2	TGTGCCAGCAGCCTACAGGGCTTCGGCTACACCTTC	CASSLQGFGYTF
TRBD1	NA	TRBV27	TRBJ2-7	TGTGCCAGCAGTTTGTATTATGGACAGGGGACTGTCGAGCAGTACTTC	CASSLYYGQGTVEQYF
TRBD1	NA	TRBV27	TRBJ1-1	TGTGCCAGCAGTTTATCCGGGACAGGGGAGGTGGCTTTCTTT	CASSLSGTGEVAFF
TRBD2	NA	TRBV6-2/TRBV6-3	TRBJ2-1	TGTGCCAGCAGTAAACTAGCGGGGTCCCTCAATGAGCAGTTCTTC	CASSKLAGSLNEQFF
NA	NA	TRBV5-5	TRBJ1-4	TGTGCCAGCAGGGACAGACCAACTAATGAAAAACTGTTTTTT	CASRDRPTNEKLFF
NA	NA	TRBV20-1	TRBJ2-7	TGCAGTGCTCAGAGCGGGCTCGCTATGTACTTC	CSAQSGLAMYF
TRBD1	once	TRBV7-8	TRBJ2-6	TGTGCCAGCAGCTTACCGGGACAGGTCGGCGGGGCCAACGTCCTGACTTTC	CASSLPGQVGGANVLTF
NA	NA	TRBV6-6	TRBJ2-6	TGTGCCAGCAGTCCCGGCGGGCCTTACCCCTCTGGGGCCAACGTCCTGACTTTC	CASSPGGPYPSGANVLTF
TRBD2	NA	TRBV19	TRBJ2-5	TGTGCCAGTAGCCTACCGAACGGGGGGGCCGGAGAGACCCAGTACTTC	CASSLPNGGAGETQYF
TRBD1	NA	TRBV2	TRBJ2-3	TGTGCCAGCAACGGACAGGTGATCGATGGGCAGTATTTT	CASNGQVIDGQYF
TRBD1	NA	TRBV2	TRBJ1-3	TGTGCCAGCAGCCCAGACAGGGGGCGAAACACCATATATTTT	CASSPDRGRNTIYF
TRBD1	NA	TRBV2	TRBJ2-7	TGTGCCAGCAGGCGGACAGGGGCCTACGAGCAGTACTTC	CASRRTGAYEQYF
NA	few	TRBV5-1	TRBJ2-7	TGCGCCAGCAGAAGTCAGGCGATGACCTACGAGCAGTACTTC	CASRSQAMTYEQYF
TRBD2	NA	TRBV29-1	TRBJ2-1	TGCAGCAGCGTAGCGGGAGCGAGTAACAATGAGCAGTTCTTC	CSSVAGASNNEQFF
NA	NA	TRBV2	TRBJ2-7	TGTGCCAGCAGCGACCCCGGGACAACCTACGAGCAGTACTTC	CASSDPGTTYEQYF
TRBD1	NA	TRBV13	TRBJ1-1	TGTGCCAGCAGCGTAAGCCGGGACAGGGGAGGAACTGAAGCTTTCTTT	CASSVSRDRGGTEAFF
NA	NA	TRBV6-5	TRBJ2-3	TGTGCCAGCAGGCTTAGGAGGATCGCAGATACGCAGTATTTT	CASRLRRIADTQYF
TRBD1	NA	TRBV7-9	TRBJ1-1	TGTGCCAGCAGCTTAGCAGGGGGCCACACTGAAGCTTTCTTT	CASSLAGGHTEAFF